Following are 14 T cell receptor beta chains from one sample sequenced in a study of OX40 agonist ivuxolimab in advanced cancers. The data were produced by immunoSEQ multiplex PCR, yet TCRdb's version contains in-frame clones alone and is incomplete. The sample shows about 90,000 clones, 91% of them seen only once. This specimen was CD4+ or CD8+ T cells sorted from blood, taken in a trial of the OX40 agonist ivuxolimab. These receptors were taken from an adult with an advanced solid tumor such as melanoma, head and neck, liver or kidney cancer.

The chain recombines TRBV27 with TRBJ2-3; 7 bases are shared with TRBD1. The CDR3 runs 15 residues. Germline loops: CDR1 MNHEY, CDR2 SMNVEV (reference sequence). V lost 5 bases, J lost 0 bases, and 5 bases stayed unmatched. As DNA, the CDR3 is TGTGCCAGCAGTCCGCTACAGGGGAGCACAGATACGCAGTATTTT. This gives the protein CASSPLQGSTDTQYF.

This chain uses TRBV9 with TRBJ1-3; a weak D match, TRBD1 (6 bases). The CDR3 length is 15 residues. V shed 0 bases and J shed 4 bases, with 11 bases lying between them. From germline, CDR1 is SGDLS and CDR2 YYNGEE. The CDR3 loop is CASSVDVGGGNTIYF. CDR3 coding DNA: TGTGCCAGCAGCGTAGATGTAGGGGGAGGAAACACCATATATTTT.

CDR3 nucleotides: TGTGCCAGCAGCCAATTGACTAGCGGGAGGTCCGGGGAGCTGTTTTTT. As protein: CASSQLTSGRSGELFF. The gene calls are TRBV11-2 and TRBJ2-2; the match to TRBD2 covers 13 bases. Germline lookup yields CDR1 SGHAT and CDR2 FQNNGV. V lost 5 bases and J lost 6; bases outside the gene matches: 6. The CDR3 contains 16 residues.

As DNA, the CDR3 is TGTGCCAGCAGTTTAGTGGTGGGCGGGAGAGGCTCCTACAATGAGCAGTTCTTC. Amino acid sequence: CASSLVVGGRGSYNEQFF. The rearrangement uses TRBV28 and TRBJ2-1; 7 bases match TRBD2. J lost 0 bases, V lost 2 bases, and 10 bases had no gene match. This CDR3 has 18 residues. Germline V gives CDR1 MDHEN, CDR2 SYDVKM.

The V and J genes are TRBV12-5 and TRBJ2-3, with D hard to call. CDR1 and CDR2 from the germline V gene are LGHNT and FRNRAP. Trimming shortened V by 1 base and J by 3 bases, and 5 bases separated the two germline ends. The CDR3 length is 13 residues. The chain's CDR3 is CASGLGGTDTQYF. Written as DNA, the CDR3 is TGTGCTAGTGGTTTGGGGGGTACAGATACGCAGTATTTT.

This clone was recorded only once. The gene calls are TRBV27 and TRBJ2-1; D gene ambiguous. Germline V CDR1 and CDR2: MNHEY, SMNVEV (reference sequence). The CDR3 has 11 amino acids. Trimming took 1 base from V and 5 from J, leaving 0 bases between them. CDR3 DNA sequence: TGTGCCAGCAGTTTATACAATGAGCAGTTCTTC. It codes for CASSLYNEQFF.

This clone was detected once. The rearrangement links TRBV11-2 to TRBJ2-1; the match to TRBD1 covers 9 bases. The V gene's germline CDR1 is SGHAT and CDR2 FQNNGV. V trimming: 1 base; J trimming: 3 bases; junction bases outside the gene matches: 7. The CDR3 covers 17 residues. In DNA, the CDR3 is TGTGCCAGCAGCTTAGGTGGGGGGACAGGGATCTACAATGAGCAGTTCTTC. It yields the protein CASSLGGGTGIYNEQFF.

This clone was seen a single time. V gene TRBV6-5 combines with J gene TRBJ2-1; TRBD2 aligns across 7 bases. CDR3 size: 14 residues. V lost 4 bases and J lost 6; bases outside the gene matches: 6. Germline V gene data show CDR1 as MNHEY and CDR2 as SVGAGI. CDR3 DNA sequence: TGTGCCAGCAGTTCGGGACTATGGGGCAATGAGCAGTTCTTC. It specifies CASSSGLWGNEQFF.

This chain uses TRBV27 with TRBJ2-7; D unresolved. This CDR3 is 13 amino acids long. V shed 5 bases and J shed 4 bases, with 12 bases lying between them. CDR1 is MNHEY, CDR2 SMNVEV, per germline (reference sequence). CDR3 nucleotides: TGTGCCAGCAGTCCGGCAGTAGGTTACGAGCAGTACTTC. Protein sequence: CASSPAVGYEQYF.

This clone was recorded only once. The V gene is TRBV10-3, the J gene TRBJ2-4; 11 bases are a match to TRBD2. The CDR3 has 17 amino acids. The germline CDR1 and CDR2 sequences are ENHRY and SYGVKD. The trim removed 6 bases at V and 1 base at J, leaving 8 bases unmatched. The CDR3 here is CAISVAGGMEAKNIQYF. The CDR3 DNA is TGTGCCATCAGCGTAGCGGGAGGGATGGAGGCCAAAAACATTCAGTACTTC.

The CDR3: CASSSIAGLTDTQYF. CDR3 DNA sequence: TGTGCCAGCAGTTCAATAGCGGGACTGACAGATACGCAGTATTTT. This chain links TRBV6-5 with TRBJ2-3; 8 nucleotides line up with TRBD2. The germline V gene encodes CDR1 MNHEY and CDR2 SVGAGI. V lost 4 bases and J lost 3; bases outside the gene matches: 6. The CDR3 extends over 15 amino acids.

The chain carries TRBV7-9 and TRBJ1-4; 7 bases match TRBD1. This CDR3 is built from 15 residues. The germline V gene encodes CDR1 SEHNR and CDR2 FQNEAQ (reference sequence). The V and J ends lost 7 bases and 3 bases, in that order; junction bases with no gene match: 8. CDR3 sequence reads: CASTPEGQPNEKLFF. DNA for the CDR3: TGTGCCAGCACCCCGGAGGGACAGCCTAATGAAAAACTGTTTTTT.

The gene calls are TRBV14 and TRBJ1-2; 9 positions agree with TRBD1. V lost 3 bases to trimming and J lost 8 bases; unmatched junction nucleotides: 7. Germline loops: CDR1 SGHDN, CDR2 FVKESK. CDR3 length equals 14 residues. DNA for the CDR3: TGTGCCAGCAGCCAGTCCCCGACAGGGGGGGGCTACACCTTC. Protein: CASSQSPTGGGYTF.

The CDR3 region is CASSSGQGAYEQYF. DNA for the CDR3: TGCGCCAGCAGCTCCGGACAGGGGGCCTACGAGCAGTACTTC. This chain uses TRBV5-1 with TRBJ2-7, with 10 bases lining up with TRBD1. The germline V gene encodes CDR1 SGHRS and CDR2 YFSETQ. This CDR3 has 14 residues. After removal of 3 bases from V and 2 bases from J, the junction contained 2 bases not matched to a gene.